These T cell receptor beta chains were read from a single sample in a study of cytomegalovirus exposure and HLA in healthy donors. Here immunoSEQ multiplex PCR was the method, and the copy in TCRdb shows in-frame clones only, minus some. Among roughly 160,000 clones, about four fifths were seen once, and the ten largest hold 7.5% to 9.5%. What was sequenced was PBMCs. The receptors were gathered from a male donor in good health and CMV-seropositive. CDR3s leave out the opening cysteine and the closing phenylalanine or tryptophan.

>TRBV12-5|TRBJ2-1
ASGSDLYNEQF
>TRBV7-2|TRBJ2-7
ASSLAGQRNEQY
>TRBV11-3|TRBJ2-2
ASSLDQGGTANTGELF
>TRBV18|TRBJ2-2
ASSPLLPSGGLMNTGELF
>TRBV28|TRBJ1-6
ASSPAFTKQRSYNSPLH
>TRBV27|TRBJ2-1
ASSSGQVAYNEQF
>TRBV4-1|TRBJ1-1
ASSDRTLGQMNTEAF
>TRBV7-2|TRBJ2-7
ASSLNGGGSYEQY
>TRBV28|TRBJ2-2
ASKTGTVNTGELF
>TRBV27|TRBJ2-7
ASSKGWGSYEQY
>TRBV5-6|TRBJ2-3
ASSVRGPTSTDTQY
>TRBV4-1|TRBJ1-6
ASSHVGQGKNSPLH
>TRBV5-4|TRBJ2-7
ASSKVTSSTGEQY
>TRBV7-7|TRBJ2-1
ASSLAVGVHNEQF
>TRBV5-1|TRBJ1-1
ASSFSTGSGNTEAF
>TRBV27|TRBJ1-5
ASPPPIAGKPQH
>TRBV27|TRBJ1-2
ASSRGGAPTFLEGYT
>TRBV5-4|TRBJ2-1
ASKQGAQGNNEQF
>TRBV29-1|TRBJ1-1
SGRYTEAF
>TRBV5-4|TRBJ2-7
ASSPRTSSYEQY
>TRBV6-5|TRBJ2-7
ASGGWAYEQY
>TRBV11-3|TRBJ2-5
ASSSAEGIQETQY
>TRBV27|TRBJ2-7
ASSIRGSYEQY
>TRBV7-2|TRBJ1-2
ASSLPTGVGYT
>TRBV18|TRBJ2-1
ASSSREGTGGSNEQF
>TRBV7-2|.
ASSLAGQGAMMYEQY
>TRBV27|TRBJ2-3
ASSAPGLAETTDTQY
>TRBV5-1|TRBJ2-3
ASSSQTVGLNTDTQY
>TRBV10-3|TRBJ2-2
AISASGTGELF
>TRBV5-1|TRBJ2-1
ASSLGVAAREQF
>TRBV2|TRBJ2-5
ASSGGRVETQY
>TRBV6-5|TRBJ1-4
ASRRGSEKLF